This entry describes one T cell receptor (beta chain). Its antigen is as yet unknown. The data were obtained in a study of T cell responses to AZD1222 COVID-19 vaccine. About the research overall: Second doses that came at about 4 or about 12 weeks were put together. Study-level results: Increased Spike-specific TCR breadth and depth were observed after two AZD1222 doses. Only after the peak T cell response were repertoires sampled.

The assay was immunoSEQ multiplex PCR, and TCRdb's table has in-frame clones only and misses some. The sample contains about 150,000 clones, 75% to 90% of which appear only once. Sequenced material: peripheral blood, taken on day 0 of AZD1222 vaccination. The sequence derives from an adult in good health.

CDR3 DNA: TGTGCCAGCAGCTTGGCGACAGGGTCTCTCGAGCAGTACTTC. Translated: CASSLATGSLEQYF. The chain links TRBV5-6 to TRBJ2-7; TRBD1 matches at 7 bases. From germline, CDR1 is SGHDT and CDR2 YYEEEE. With 0 bases clipped from V and 6 bases from J, the junction kept 6 bases outside the gene matches. The CDR3 covers 14 residues.